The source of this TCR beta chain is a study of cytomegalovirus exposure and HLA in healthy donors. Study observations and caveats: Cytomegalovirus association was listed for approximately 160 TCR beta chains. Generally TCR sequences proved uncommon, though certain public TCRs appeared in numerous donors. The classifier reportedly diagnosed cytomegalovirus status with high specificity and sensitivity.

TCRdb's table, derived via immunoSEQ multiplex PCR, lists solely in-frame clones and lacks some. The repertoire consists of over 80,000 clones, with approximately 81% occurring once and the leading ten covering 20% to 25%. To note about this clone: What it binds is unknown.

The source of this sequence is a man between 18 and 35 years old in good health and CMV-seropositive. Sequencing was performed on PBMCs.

For the CDR3, the DNA is TGTGCCAGCAGCCCGAGACTAGCGGTATACAATGAGCAGTTCTTC. Translating it yields CASSPRLAVYNEQFF. The chain links TRBV7-9 to TRBJ2-1; TRBD2 agrees at 9 bases. CDR3 length: 15 residues. V lost 5 bases to trimming and J lost 4 bases; unmatched junction nucleotides: 6. Germline values: CDR1 SEHNR, CDR2 FQNEAQ (reference sequence).